This T cell receptor (beta chain) was found in a study of response to subunit inactivated influenza vaccine. Via MiXCR, TCRdb re-called the RT-PCR reads, giving one row per CDR3 protein. This table has about 780,000 distinct CDR3 sequences, under 20% appearing once. The table lists this clonotype with many counts. The CDR3 runs to 16 residues. Trimming cost V 0 bases and J 1 base; bases outside gene matches: 4. Germline-derived CDR1 and CDR2 are SGHDT and YYEEEE. This clonotype originated in a man in his forties or fifties who received an inactivated influenza vaccine. The sample in question was PBMCs from blood, obtained 5 days after vaccination. The chain couples TRBV5-6 to TRBJ2-3, with 8 bases aligning to TRBD2. For the CDR3, the DNA is TGTGCCAGCAGCTTGGTAGCGGGGTACCGCACAGATACGCAGTATTTT. It is translated as CASSLVAGYRTDTQYF.